Listed below are T cell receptor beta chains from one sample, sequenced in a study of tumor-infiltrating lymphocytes in primary liver carcinoma. TCRdb re-called the multiplex PCR reads with MiXCR, one entry per CDR3 protein. The table includes more than 150,000 distinct CDR3 sequences, over 45% detected once. The sequenced sample was peripheral blood. The receptors shown here come from a man aged 40-49 years with primary liver carcinoma and hepatitis B virus infection. The CDR3 runs from the conserved cysteine through the conserved F or W. D genes are given only for firm matches. Rows give clone size only sometimes, using once, few, many, or a class for an expanded clone.

v_gene	j_gene	abundance	d_gene	CDR3nt	CDR3aa
TRBV11-2	TRBJ2-7	.	.	TGTGCCACCAGCTTAGGCGGTTCTTCCTACAAGCAGTACTTC	CATSLGGSSYKQYF
TRBV4-1	TRBJ2-7	.	TRBD2	TGCGCCAGCAGCTATGCCGTTTCTAGCGGGGTAGGGAGCTCCTACGAGCAGTACTTC	CASSYAVSSGVGSSYEQYF
TRBV12-3/TRBV12-4	TRBJ2-3	.	.	TGTGCCAGCAGTTTGATGATAAGTACAGATACGCAGTATTTT	CASSLMISTDTQYF
TRBV29-1	TRBJ2-1	few	.	TGCAGCGTTGAAGGGTTAAGCTCCTACAATGAGCAGTTCTTC	CSVEGLSSYNEQFF
TRBV6-1	TRBJ2-5	.	.	TGTGCCAGCAGGCGAGGGACACAGGGACTGACCCAGTACTTC	CASRRGTQGLTQYF
TRBV11-2	TRBJ1-5	many	.	TGTGCCAGCAGCTTATATATTAATCAGCCCCAGCATTTT	CASSLYINQPQHF
TRBV29-1	TRBJ2-2	.	.	TGCAGCCTGAGGACAGACGCTGGGGAGCTGTTTTTC	CSLRTDAGELFF
TRBV11-2	TRBJ2-5	.	.	TGTGCCAGCAACTTTGGAGACATGGCACAAGAGACCCAGTACTTC	CASNFGDMAQETQYF
TRBV6-1	TRBJ2-3	.	.	TGTGCCAGCAATCAGGACAGTGCCACAGATACGCATTATTTT	CASNQDSATDTHYF
TRBV29-1	TRBJ1-5	.	.	TGCAGCGTTATGGATGTAAATCAGCCACAGCATTTT	CSVMDVNQPQHF
TRBV29-1	TRBJ2-3	.	.	TGCAGCGTTGGCGGGAAAAGCACAGATACGCAGTATTTT	CSVGGKSTDTQYF
TRBV6-6	TRBJ2-2	.	TRBD2	TGTGCCAGCAGTTACTCCATACTAGCGTTCCCACAGGGGGAGCTGTTTTTT	CASSYSILAFPQGELFF
TRBV11-2	TRBJ2-1	.	.	TGTGCAAGCAGCCGTACAGAAGGGAGATTGGCGAGGCTCAATGAGCAGTTCTTC	CASSRTEGRLARLNEQFF
TRBV5-4	TRBJ1-6	few	TRBD1	TGTGCCAGCAGCTTGGGGACAGGGGGCTTGGATTCACCCCTCCACTTT	CASSLGTGGLDSPLHF
TRBV11-3	TRBJ2-5	many	TRBD2	TGTGCCAGCAGCCCAGGACTAGCGGAAGAGACCCAGTACTTC	CASSPGLAEETQYF
TRBV12-3/TRBV12-4	TRBJ1-4	few	TRBD1	TGTGCCAGCAGTTTAACAGGGGCTAATGAAAAACTGTTTTTT	CASSLTGANEKLFF